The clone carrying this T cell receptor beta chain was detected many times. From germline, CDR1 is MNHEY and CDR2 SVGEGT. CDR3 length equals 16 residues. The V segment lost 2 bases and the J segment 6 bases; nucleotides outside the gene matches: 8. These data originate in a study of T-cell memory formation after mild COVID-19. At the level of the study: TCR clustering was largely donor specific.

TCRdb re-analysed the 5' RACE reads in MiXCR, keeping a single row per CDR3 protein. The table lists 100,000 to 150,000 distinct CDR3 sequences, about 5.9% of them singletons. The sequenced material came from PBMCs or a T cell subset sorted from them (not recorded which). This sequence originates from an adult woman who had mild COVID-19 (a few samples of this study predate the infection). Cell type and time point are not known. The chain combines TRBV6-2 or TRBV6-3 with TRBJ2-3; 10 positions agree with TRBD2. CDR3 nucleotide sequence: TGTGCCAGCAGTTACGGGTCTAGCGGGAGTGGCGATACGCAGTATTTT. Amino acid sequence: CASSYGSSGSGDTQYF.